This passage covers 11 T cell receptor beta chains from one sample sequenced in a study of tumor and adjacent non-tumor tissue in lung cancer. A modified ARM-PCR protocol with three rounds of nested PCR amplified TCRbeta. TCRdb redid the calling of the multiplex PCR reads with MiXCR, one entry per CDR3 protein. The data contain about 80,000 distinct CDR3 sequences, 72% of them singletons. No cell sorting was done before RNA was extracted from the tissue. Sequenced input: lung tumor tissue. These receptors all come from a woman aged 40 to 55 with non-small cell lung cancer.

As regards this clonotype: The junction differs from germline at one of its ends, possibly a read error. The chain has TRBV6-5 and TRBJ2-6; 7 bases match TRBD1. The CDR3 length is 15 residues. Germline V lookup: CDR1 MNHEY, CDR2 SVGAGI. The CDR3 DNA reads TGTCCCAGCAAGCGCGAGGGGGCCGGGGCCTACGTCCTGACTTTC. It translates to CPSKREGAGAYVLTF.

With respect to this clonotype: One base away lies a much larger clone, so this may be a sequencing read error. V usage is TRBV25-1 and J usage is TRBJ1-5; D is possibly TRBD1 (5 bases). The CDR3 extends over 15 amino acids. Germline CDR1 and CDR2: MGHDK and SYGVNS. CDR3 region: CTSGMGRGRNQPQHF. As DNA, the CDR3 is TGTACCAGCGGCATGGGCCGGGGCCGCAATCAGCCCCAGCATTTT.

The chain has TRBV11-2 and TRBJ2-7; tentatively, D is TRBD2 (5 bases). In germline, CDR1 is SGHAT, CDR2 FQNNGV. This CDR3 has 14 residues. The CDR3 protein is CACSVPGISNEQYF. The CDR3 DNA is TGTGCTTGCAGCGTTCCCGGGATATCCAACGAGCAGTACTTC. Full variable domain (remainder filled in from reference TRBV11-2 and TRBJ2-7): EAGVAQSPRYKIIEKRQSVAFWCNPISGHATLYWYQQILGQGPKLLIQFQNNGVVDDSQLPKDRFSAERLKGVDSTLKIQPAKLEDSAVYLCACSVPGISNEQYFGPGTRLTVT.

Concerning this clonotype: Mismatch with germline at one junction end may stem from a read error. The chain couples TRBV6-5 to TRBJ2-7; TRBD2 agrees at 8 bases. Germline loops: CDR1 MNHEY, CDR2 SVGAGI. The CDR3 totals 12 residues. Written as DNA, the CDR3 is TGCGCCAGACATAGCGGGGTCATGGAGCAGTACTTC. It is translated as CARHSGVMEQYF.

To note about this clonotype: The junction and the germline gene differ at one end; a read error may be behind it. This chain connects TRBV12-3 or TRBV12-4 to TRBJ1-2; 8 bases match TRBD1. The CDR3 runs 15 residues. CDR3 sequence (DNA): TGTGACAGCGATTCCCGAGGCAGGGGGCCATATGGCTACACCTTC. Translating gives CDSDSRGRGPYGYTF.

Comments on this clonotype: The CDR3 does not close with the conserved phenylalanine or tryptophan, likely indicating a read error. The chain couples TRBV11-3 to TRBJ2-1, with D unresolved. CDR1 is SGHNT, CDR2 YENEEA, per germline. The V end lost 5 bases, the J end lost 0 bases, and 14 bases lay between the germline ends. This CDR3 has 16 residues. The CDR3 loop is CASSHPTGSSYNEQFC. The CDR3 DNA follows: TGTGCCAGCAGCCACCCCACGGGTAGCTCCTACAATGAGCAGTTCTGC.

Worth noting for this clonotype: This is likely a read error, given that the CDR3 carries no conserved phenylalanine or tryptophan at its end. The V call is TRBV29-1, the J call TRBJ2-2; D is undetermined. The CDR3 consists of 14 residues. CDR1 is SQVTM, CDR2 ANQGSEA, per germline. Trimming shortened V by 0 bases and J by 4 bases, and 9 bases separated the two germline ends. CDR3 region: CSVEERTVTGELFL. For the CDR3, the DNA is TGCAGCGTTGAAGAGAGGACCGTCACCGGGGAGCTGTTTTTG.

Comments on this clonotype: The junction shows a germline mismatch at one end, possibly a read error. The genes are TRBV28 and TRBJ1-2; tentative D call: TRBD1 (5 bases). This CDR3 spans 13 amino acids. Germline V gene data show CDR1 as MDHEN and CDR2 as SYDVKM. CDR3 DNA: TGTGCCACCAGTTTGGGGCACTCTTATGGCTACACCTTC. It specifies CATSLGHSYGYTF.

This chain connects TRBV11-2 to TRBJ1-6; tentative D call: TRBD1 (5 bases). Germline values: CDR1 SGHAT, CDR2 FQNNGV. Deletions cut 11 bases from V and 6 bases from J, with 17 bases between. The CDR3 spans 14 residues. CDR3 residues: CAGSDGACNSPLHF. The CDR3 region has the DNA TGTGCCGGCTCAGACGGGGCATGTAATTCACCCCTCCACTTT.

To note about this clonotype: This sequence may be a read error, since a much larger clone differs from it by one base. This chain links TRBV28 with TRBJ2-1, with TRBD1 as a possible D gene (5 bases). CDR1 is MDHEN, CDR2 SYDVKM, per germline. The CDR3 totals 12 residues. V dropped 5 bases and J dropped 12 bases, with 14 bases sitting between them. CDR3 nucleotides: TGTGCCAGCAGTATTCTCTCCAGGGTGCAGTTCTTC. Translation gives CASSILSRVQFF. The complete variable domain, with remaining parts taken from reference TRBV28 and TRBJ2-1, reads DVKVTQSSRYLVKRTGEKVFLECVQDMDHENMFWYRQDPGLGLRLIYFSYDVKMKEKGDIPEGYSVSREKKERFSLILESASTNQTSMYLCASSILSRVQFFGPGTRLTVL.

Concerning this clonotype: Likely a read error: the CDR3 ends without its conserved phenylalanine or tryptophan. The DNA of the CDR3 is TGTGCCAACAGCAAGGCACTAGCTGCACTGTACAATGAGCAGTTCTTA. It specifies CANSKALAALYNEQFL. The rearrangement uses TRBV11-2 and TRBJ2-1, with TRBD2 as a possible D gene (6 bases). The CDR3 is 16 amino acids. Germline loops: CDR1 SGHAT, CDR2 FQNNGV.